The 32 T cell receptor beta chains listed next were all sequenced from one sample in a study of T cell responses to AZD1222 COVID-19 vaccine. TCRdb's table, derived via immunoSEQ multiplex PCR, lists solely in-frame clones and lacks some. Altogether fewer than 150,000 clones are present, 70% to 90% being singletons, with the ten largest covering approximately 7.5%. Here the sequenced sample was peripheral blood, taken on day 0 of AZD1222 vaccination. The source of these receptors is an adult in good health.

The chain has TRBV7-2 and TRBJ1-6; tentatively, D is TRBD1 (5 bases). Trimming pared 6 bases from V and 4 bases from J, leaving 13 bases between. Germline V CDR1 and CDR2: SGHTA, FQGNSA. The CDR3 is 15 residues long. As DNA, the CDR3 is TGTGCCAGCAGGCAGGCGACAGCGTATAATTCACCCCTCCACTTT. Amino acids: CASRQATAYNSPLHF.

The rearrangement links TRBV2 to TRBJ1-2; possibly TRBD1 for D (6 bases). The germline V and J ends were trimmed by 2 bases and 5 bases, with 12 bases remaining between them. The germline gives CDR1 SNHLY, CDR2 FYNNEI. This CDR3 has 14 amino acids. The CDR3 reads CASSERQDLYGYTF. The CDR3 DNA reads as TGTGCCAGCAGTGAACGACAGGACCTATATGGCTACACCTTC. The whole variable domain, remainder taken from reference TRBV2 and TRBJ1-2, is EPEVTQTPSHQVTQMGQEVILRCVPISNHLYFYWYRQILGQKVEFLVSFYNNEISEKSEIFDDQFSVERPDGSNFTLKIRSTKLEDSAMYFCASSERQDLYGYTFGSGTRLTVV.

This clone was seen a single time. V usage is TRBV3-1 (or the pseudogene TRBV3-2) and J usage is TRBJ2-1, with 7 bases matching TRBD1. CDR1 is LGHDT, CDR2 YNNKEL, per germline (reference sequence). V shed 0 bases and J 4 bases; nucleotides not matched to a gene: 6. The CDR3 runs 16 residues. The DNA for the CDR3 is TGTGCCAGCAGCCAAGATCTCCTGGGACAGTACAATGAGCAGTTCTTC. It codes for CASSQDLLGQYNEQFF.

The J gene is TRBJ2-3, the V gene TRBV21-1; the DNA was not compared with TRBD1, the D call given in the table. TRBV21-1 is labeled a pseudogene. There are 15 residues in the CDR3. CDR3 sequence: CASSKLRQGTDTQYF. CDR3 DNA sequence: TGTGCCAGCAGCAAACTCAGACAGGGCACAGATACGCAGTATTTT.

This CDR3 is CSAGTGANTEAFF. The CDR3 coding sequence is TGCAGCGCAGGGACAGGGGCGAACACTGAAGCTTTCTTT. This sequence joins TRBV29-1 and TRBJ1-1; TRBD1 matches at 10 bases. Germline CDR1 is SQVTM and CDR2 is ANQGSEA. V gave up 7 bases and J gave up 1 base; unmatched junction bases: 3. The CDR3 spans 13 residues.

V gene TRBV7-2 combines with J gene TRBJ2-5, with D unresolved. The CDR3 contains 13 residues. The germline CDR1 and CDR2 sequences are SGHTA and FQGNSA. V shed 5 bases and J shed 4 bases, with 11 bases lying between them. This CDR3 is CASSPPSGETQYF. The CDR3 DNA reads TGTGCCAGCAGCCCACCGTCAGGAGAGACCCAGTACTTC.

This chain joins TRBV27 and TRBJ2-1; 10 bases line up with TRBD2. J was trimmed by 5 bases and V by 4 bases; bases with no gene match: 8. The length of the CDR3 is 16 residues. Looked up from germline, CDR1 is MNHEY and CDR2 is SMNVEV (reference sequence). Written as DNA, the CDR3 is TGTGCCAGCAGTTCCCCCAGCGGGAGGGCAAACAATGAGCAGTTCTTC. As protein: CASSSPSGRANNEQFF.

This clone was counted a few times. Here the CDR3 DNA reads TGTGCCAGCAGCCGGGGGACTAGCGGGAGTGGGTACAATGAGCAGTTCTTC. Translated, it gives CASSRGTSGSGYNEQFF. The rearrangement uses TRBV4-2 and TRBJ2-1, with 14 nucleotides matching TRBD2. The junction had 6 bases not matched to a gene; V was cut back by 4 bases and J by 4 bases. There are 17 residues in the CDR3. Germline values: CDR1 LGHNA, CDR2 YNFKEQ.

V gene TRBV28 combines with J gene TRBJ2-7; perhaps TRBD2 as D (7 bases). CDR1 and CDR2 from the germline V gene are MDHEN and SYDVKM. Trimming cost V 7 bases and J 3 bases, with 16 bases left between them. The CDR3 totals 14 residues. The CDR3 DNA reads TGTGCCAGCAATAGCGGCGGGGGCGTCTACGAGCAGTACTTC. It encodes CASNSGGGVYEQYF.

The V and J genes are TRBV12-3 or TRBV12-4 and TRBJ1-2, with TRBD1 matching 7 bases. J lost 6 bases, V lost 7 bases, and 5 bases had no gene match. The CDR3 is 12 residues long. CDR3 DNA sequence: TGTGCCAGCACCCGGACAGGAGATGGCTACACCTTC. This translates into CASTRTGDGYTF.

The chain links TRBV5-8 to TRBJ1-2, with TRBD1 matching over 10 bases. From germline, CDR1 is SGHTS and CDR2 YDEGEE. With V trimmed by 7 bases and J by 8 bases, 2 bases remained unmatched. The CDR3 runs to 11 residues. CDR3 in amino acids: CASGTGVGYTF. The CDR3 bases are TGTGCCAGCGGGACAGGGGTAGGCTACACCTTC.

J is TRBJ2-7 and V is TRBV20-1; 10 nucleotides match TRBD2. CDR1 and CDR2 (germline): DFQATT, SNEGSKA (reference sequence). V gave up 3 bases and J gave up 2 bases; unmatched junction bases: 10. The CDR3 has 16 residues. The DNA of the CDR3 is TGCAGTGCTAGTAGGAGCGGGAGGGCCGCCGCCTACGAGCAGTACTTC. Encoded protein: CSASRSGRAAAYEQYF.

This rearrangement joins TRBV11-3 to TRBJ2-3; D gene unclear. This CDR3 has 13 residues. The germline V and J ends were trimmed by 5 bases and 5 bases, with 11 bases remaining between them. Per the germline V gene, CDR1 is SGHNT and CDR2 is YENEEA. The DNA of the CDR3 is TGTGCCAGCAGCCGCTGGACCGGAGATACGCAGTATTTT. This codes for CASSRWTGDTQYF.

This chain connects TRBV19 to TRBJ1-5; D is uncertain. The CDR3 sequence is 17 residues long. Trimming took 3 bases from V and 1 from J, leaving 16 bases between them. Germline loops: CDR1 LNHDA, CDR2 SQIVND (reference sequence). In DNA form, the CDR3 reads TGTGCCAGTAGTATGATACGGACCCGTGACAGCAATCAGCCCCAGCATTTT. This sequence encodes CASSMIRTRDSNQPQHF.

This sequence joins TRBV7-9 and TRBJ2-7, with 8 bases lining up with TRBD1. The J segment lost 5 bases and the V segment lost 6 bases, leaving 6 bases of the junction unmatched. Germline assignment: CDR1 SEHNR and CDR2 FQNEAQ (reference sequence). The CDR3 extends over 13 amino acids. Here the CDR3 DNA reads TGTGCCAGCAGATGGGACAGGTCCCACGAGCAGTACTTC. Its translation: CASRWDRSHEQYF.

The chain carries TRBV19 and TRBJ1-4; D may be TRBD1 (5 bases). This CDR3 has 15 residues. V was trimmed by 7 bases and J by 3 bases, leaving 15 bases between them. Looked up from germline, CDR1 is LNHDA and CDR2 is SQIVND (reference sequence). The DNA for the CDR3 is TGTGCCAGTACCCTAGGGAGGGGCCCTAATGAAAAACTGTTTTTT. Translated: CASTLGRGPNEKLFF.

The chain links TRBV9 to TRBJ1-6, with D possibly matching TRBD1 (6 bases). The CDR3 covers 15 residues. The V end was cut by 4 bases, the J end by 5 bases, with 13 bases between. From germline, CDR1 is SGDLS and CDR2 YYNGEE. In DNA form, the CDR3 reads TGTGCCAGCAGCAACCGACAGGACGATAATTCACCCCTCCACTTT. Translation gives CASSNRQDDNSPLHF.

The rearrangement links TRBV7-2 to TRBJ2-7; a weak D match, TRBD1 (5 bases). Trimming cost V 3 bases and J 5 bases, with 11 bases left between them. CDR1 is SGHTA and CDR2 is FQGNSA in the germline V gene. The CDR3 loop spans 13 amino acids. The CDR3 loop reads CASSFTQGHEQYF. The CDR3, as DNA: TGTGCCAGCAGCTTTACCCAGGGCCACGAGCAGTACTTC.

The chain links TRBV6-5 to TRBJ1-4; D possibly corresponds to TRBD1 (6 bases). The CDR3 is made up of 15 amino acids. Germline-derived CDR1 and CDR2 are MNHEY and SVGAGI. The V and J ends lost 5 bases and 7 bases respectively, with 17 bases between them. Written as DNA, the CDR3 is TGTGCCAGCAGTAGCCGAGGGGGGAGGGGTGAAAAACTGTTTTTT. It encodes CASSSRGGRGEKLFF.

This clone was counted once. The chain links TRBV15 to TRBJ1-6; D is undetermined. V was pared by 2 bases and J by 5 bases, with 4 bases between. The CDR3 length is 13 residues. CDR1 LNHNV and CDR2 YYDKDF come from the germline V gene (reference sequence). The CDR3 here is CATSRNDNSPLHF. In DNA, the CDR3 is TGTGCCACCAGCAGAAACGATAATTCACCCCTCCACTTT.

In its sample, this clone was seen a few times. V usage is TRBV10-3 and J usage is TRBJ2-5, with unresolved D. Per the germline V gene, CDR1 is ENHRY and CDR2 is SYGVKD. CDR3 length: 14 residues. V gave up 0 bases and J gave up 1 base, with 6 bases separating them. The CDR3 DNA reads TGTGCCATCAGTGAGTCGGGCGCCCAAGAGACCCAGTACTTC. Its translation is CAISESGAQETQYF.

J is TRBJ2-3 and V is TRBV19; 16 nucleotides align to TRBD2. The CDR3 runs to 18 residues. Germline-derived CDR1 and CDR2 are LNHDA and SQIVND (reference sequence). The V gene end was trimmed by 4 bases and the J gene end by 0 bases; junction bases not matched to a gene: 4. CDR3 in amino acids: CASSTGTSGGASTDTQYF. The CDR3 nucleotides are TGTGCCAGTAGTACCGGGACTAGCGGGGGGGCCAGCACAGATACGCAGTATTTT. The whole variable domain, remainder taken from reference TRBV19 and TRBJ2-3, is DGGITQSPKYLFRKEGQNVTLSCEQNLNHDAMYWYRQDPGQGLRLIYYSQIVNDFQKGDIAEGYSVSREKKESFPLTVTSAQKNPTAFYLCASSTGTSGGASTDTQYFGPGTRLTVL.

This clone was seen just once. The gene calls are TRBV7-2 and TRBJ2-7; D unresolved. This CDR3 region has 12 residues. Germline CDR1 reads SGHTA; CDR2 reads FQGNSA. V lost 8 bases and J lost 1, with 9 bases in between. The CDR3 DNA reads TGTGCCAGCGCCCGGGTATCCTACGAGCAGTACTTC. Its protein product is CASARVSYEQYF.

The sample holds a few counts of this clone. The rearrangement uses TRBV6-2 or TRBV6-3 and TRBJ2-6, with D unresolved. CDR1 is MNHEY and CDR2 is SVGEGT in the germline V gene. CDR3 length equals 17 residues. Trimming took 1 base from V and 0 from J, leaving 10 bases between them. CDR3 region: CASSYWPSNSGANVLTF. The CDR3 DNA reads TGTGCCAGCAGTTACTGGCCAAGCAACTCTGGGGCCAACGTCCTGACTTTC.

The chain is built from TRBV12-3 or TRBV12-4 and TRBJ2-2; D uncertain. V lost 6 bases, J lost 7 bases, and 9 bases lay in between. This CDR3 spans 12 amino acids. Written as DNA, the CDR3 is TGTGCCAGCAGGCCCCTTGTCGGGGAGCTGTTTTTT. Encoded protein: CASRPLVGELFF.

The chain joins TRBV7-8 to TRBJ1-4; tentatively, D is TRBD1 (5 bases). The CDR3 length is 15 residues. The germline CDR1 and CDR2 sequences are SGHVS and FQNEAQ. The V end lost 5 bases, the J end lost 3 bases, and 13 bases lay between the germline ends. The CDR3 nucleotides are TGTGCCAGCAGCGAGGCGGGACGGTCTAATGAAAAACTGTTTTTT. This encodes CASSEAGRSNEKLFF.

The gene calls are TRBV29-1 and TRBJ2-7, with a possible D match to TRBD1 (6 bases). Trimming removed 6 bases at V and 0 bases at J, with 15 bases between. The CDR3 has 14 amino acids. CDR1 is SQVTM and CDR2 is ANQGSEA in the germline V gene. CDR3 coding DNA: TGCAGCGTGGGGTTGTGGGGGCTCTCCTACGAGCAGTACTTC. Translation gives CSVGLWGLSYEQYF.

This clone was observed a single time. The V call is TRBV28, the J call TRBJ1-2; TRBD1 aligns across 7 bases. V trimming: 2 bases; J trimming: 5 bases; junction bases outside the gene matches: 2. The CDR3 length is 13 residues. Looked up from germline, CDR1 is MDHEN and CDR2 is SYDVKM. The CDR3 region is CASSLTGAYGYTF. The CDR3, as DNA: TGTGCCAGCAGTTTAACAGGGGCTTATGGCTACACCTTC.

This chain joins TRBV7-3 and TRBJ2-6; tentatively, D is TRBD1 (6 bases). This CDR3 is 17 amino acids long. Germline V gene sequence: CDR1 SGHTA, CDR2 FQGTGA. Trimming stripped 5 bases from V and 4 bases from J, with 18 bases between. The DNA for the CDR3 is TGTGCCAGCAGCCCGCAATGGCAGGGGCTAGGGGCCAACGTCCTGACTTTC. This translates into CASSPQWQGLGANVLTF. Combining the CDR3 with reference TRBV7-3 and TRBJ2-6 gives the whole variable domain GAGVSQTPSNKVTEKGKYVELRCDPISGHTALYWYRQSLGQGPEFLIYFQGTGAADDSGLPNDRFFAVRPEGSVSTLKIQRTERGDSAVYLCASSPQWQGLGANVLTFGAGSRLTVL.

V is TRBV5-4 and J is TRBJ1-2, with D perhaps TRBD1 (5 bases). CDR3 length: 14 amino acids. The ends were cut back, 1 base at V and 5 bases at J, with 12 bases in the middle. The germline V gene has CDR1 SGHNT and CDR2 YYREEE (reference sequence). CDR3 residues: CASSLRPGLYGYTF. In DNA, the CDR3 is TGTGCCAGCAGCTTGCGCCCAGGGTTATATGGCTACACCTTC.

The gene calls are TRBV6-2 or TRBV6-3 and TRBJ2-5; TRBD1 matches 9 bases. Germline trimming cut 5 bases from V and 0 bases from J; bases unmatched to any gene: 7. Per germline, CDR1 MNHEY and CDR2 SVGEGT. This CDR3 spans 16 amino acids. The DNA of the CDR3 is TGTGCCAGCAGTACGTCCGGGACAGGGTACCAAGAGACCCAGTACTTC. Its translation: CASSTSGTGYQETQYF.

The chain carries TRBV5-4 and TRBJ2-3, with TRBD2 identical over 8 bases. Unmatched junction bases numbered 8, after V lost 3 bases and J lost 2 bases. Germline CDR1 and CDR2: SGHNT and YYREEE (reference sequence). This CDR3 region has 16 residues. CDR3 loop: CASSSGGAGVTDTQYF. The CDR3 nucleotides read TGTGCCAGCAGCTCGGGGGGAGCGGGGGTCACAGATACGCAGTATTTT.